The clone carrying this TCR beta chain was recorded many times. This sample was included in a study of T-cell memory formation after mild COVID-19. CDR3 length equals 15 residues. The junction had 1 base not matched to a gene; V was cut back by 2 bases and J by 2 bases. The germline V gene has CDR1 SGHNT and CDR2 YYREEE (reference sequence). TCRdb independently ran MiXCR on the 5' RACE reads; one entry per CDR3 protein. The profile shows some 450,000 distinct CDR3 sequences, 20% of them singletons. The sample consisted of PBMCs or a T cell subset sorted from them (not recorded which). This rearrangement joins TRBV5-4 to TRBJ2-5, with 12 bases identical to TRBD2. The receptor was derived from an adult woman who had mild COVID-19 (a few samples of this study predate the infection). Cell type and time point are not known. The chain's CDR3 is CASSFGLAGQETQYF. CDR3 in DNA: TGTGCCAGCAGCTTTGGACTAGCGGGACAAGAGACCCAGTACTTC.